The source of this TCR beta chain is a study of tumor-infiltrating lymphocytes in primary liver carcinoma. Across the whole study: Spanning 4.2 to 10 cm, the tumors were T1-T3 N0M0. Samples yielded about 3.65 to 8 million productive TCRbeta reads, similar across tissue types. Study conclusions and caveats: Overlap in tumor-adjacent and tumor-blood pairs fell below that of tumor region pairs.

The source of the blood RNA was unsorted whole blood, and germline DNA was extracted as well. As concerns this clonotype: Its specificity is not known.

Starting material of roughly 550 ng total RNA yielded TCR beta cDNA via a constant-region primer. Generation of the TCR beta libraries relied on three nested multiplex PCR rounds using slightly modified ARM-PCR. Researchers ran the first two PCR rounds for roughly 10 cycles each with TRBV1-TRBV30 forward primers and a C-beta reverse primer. Each CDR3 protein gets one entry after TCRdb re-called the multiplex PCR reads with MiXCR. Altogether just over 300,000 distinct CDR3 sequences are present, roughly three fifths being singletons, with the ten largest covering around 15%. This CDR3 is built from 13 residues. Germline loops: CDR1 SQVTM, CDR2 ANQGSEA. With V trimmed by 5 bases and J by 6 bases, 4 bases remained unmatched.

The source of this sequence is a woman in her twenties or thirties with primary liver carcinoma and hepatitis B virus infection. Sequencing was carried out using peripheral blood. The genes are TRBV29-1 and TRBJ1-2; 12 bases map to TRBD1. The DNA for the CDR3 is TGCAGCGTTCCGGGACAGGGGGCGGATGGCTACACCTTC. This gives the protein CSVPGQGADGYTF.